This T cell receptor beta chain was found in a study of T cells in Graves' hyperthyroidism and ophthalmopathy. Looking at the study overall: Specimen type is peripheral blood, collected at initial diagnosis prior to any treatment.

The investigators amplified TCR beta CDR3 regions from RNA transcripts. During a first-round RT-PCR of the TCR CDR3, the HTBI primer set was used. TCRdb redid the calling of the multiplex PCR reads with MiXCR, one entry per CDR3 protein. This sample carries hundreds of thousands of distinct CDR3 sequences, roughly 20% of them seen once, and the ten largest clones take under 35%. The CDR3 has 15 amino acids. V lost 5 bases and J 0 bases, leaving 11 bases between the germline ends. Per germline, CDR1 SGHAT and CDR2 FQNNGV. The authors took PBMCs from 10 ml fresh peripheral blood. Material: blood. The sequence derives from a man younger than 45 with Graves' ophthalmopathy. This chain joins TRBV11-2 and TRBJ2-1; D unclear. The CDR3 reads CASSPRYDSYNEQFF. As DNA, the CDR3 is TGTGCCAGCAGCCCCCGGTATGACTCCTACAATGAGCAGTTCTTC.